These T cell receptor beta chains were read from a single sample in a study of regulatory T cells in long-lasting Graves disease. TCRdb recomputed calls from the multiplex PCR reads with MiXCR, one row per CDR3 protein. Of roughly 320,000 distinct CDR3 sequences in the sample, around 15% were seen once. The same data also contributed to another study, on T cells in Graves' hyperthyroidism and ophthalmopathy.

Sequences were derived from peripheral blood mononuclear cells (PBMCs), sampled at new diagnosis, from a patient treated with antithyroid drugs. Receptors originate from a man aged 40-49 years with Graves disease. CDR3s include the opening cysteine and the closing phenylalanine or tryptophan. D genes are given only for firm matches. The size entry is marked missing in some rows and otherwise reads once, few, many or a size class.

. | TRBJ1-3 | TRBV30 | once | 15 | TGTGCCTGGACCAAGGGAGGGAGCTCTGGAAACACCATATATTTT | CAWTKGGSSGNTIYF
. | TRBJ1-1 | TRBV2 | many | 12 | TGTGCCAGCACCAATGAGAACACTGAAGCTTTCTTT | CASTNENTEAFF
. | TRBJ2-2 | TRBV28 | few | 15 | TGTGCCAGCAGTTCTCAGGGCGTGCGGACCGGGGAGCTGTTTTTT | CASSSQGVRTGELFF
. | TRBJ2-2 | TRBV5-1 | many | 12 | TGCGCCAGCAGCGGGGCTCGCGGGGAGCTGTTTTTT | CASSGARGELFF
. | TRBJ2-3 | TRBV9 | few | 12 | TGTGCCAGCAGCGCCGGTAAAGATACGCAGTATTTT | CASSAGKDTQYF
TRBD1 | TRBJ1-4 | TRBV11-2 | few | 18 | TGTGCCAGCAGCTTACGACCAGAAGTGACAGGGGAGTATGAAAAACTGTTTTTT | CASSLRPEVTGEYEKLFF
. | TRBJ1-2 | TRBV27 | many | 13 | TGTGCCAGCAGTTTAAAAGGGCGGCGAGGCTACACCTTC | CASSLKGRRGYTF
TRBD1 | TRBJ2-7 | TRBV6-1 | many | 14 | TGTGCCAGCAGTGGATGGGGACAGGCTAACGAGCAGTACTTC | CASSGWGQANEQYF
TRBD1 | TRBJ2-3 | TRBV5-4 | few | 13 | TGTGCCAGCAGCATTAGGGGGCTAGATACGCAGTATTTT | CASSIRGLDTQYF
. | TRBJ1-3 | TRBV19 | many | 15 | TGTGCCAGTAGCCACTTGGCTGCTGCTGGAAACACCATATATTTT | CASSHLAAAGNTIYF
TRBD2 | TRBJ2-3 | TRBV29-1 | few | 15 | TGCAGCGTTGCTTCGACTAGCGGGGGGTCAGATACGCAGTATTTT | CSVASTSGGSDTQYF
. | TRBJ2-7 | TRBV30 | many | 12 | TGTGCCTGGAGCAGGAGGGCTCGGGAGCAGTACTTC | CAWSRRAREQYF
. | TRBJ2-1 | TRBV5-1 | many | 14 | TGCGCCAGCAGCTTGCAAGCGCCATACAATGAGCAGTTCTTC | CASSLQAPYNEQFF
. | TRBJ2-5 | TRBV24-1 | many | 15 | TGTGCCACCAGTGAGGCCGGGACGAACCAAGGAGGGCAGTACTTC | CATSEAGTNQGGQYF
TRBD1 | TRBJ2-5 | TRBV24-1 | many | 16 | TGTGCCACCAGTGCCGTACGGGACAGGGCACAAGAGACCCAGTACTTC | CATSAVRDRAQETQYF
. | TRBJ2-1 | TRBV9 | many | 14 | TGTGCCAGCAGCCTTACGACGGGGAACGCTGAGCAGTTCTTC | CASSLTTGNAEQFF
. | TRBJ1-6 | TRBV5-1 | many | 12 | TGCGCCAGCAGCTTGGAAGGTTCACCCCTCCACTTT | CASSLEGSPLHF
. | TRBJ2-2 | TRBV2 | . | 14 | TGTGCCAGCAATGGAGGGGTTTATTCCGGGGAGCTGTTTTTT | CASNGGVYSGELFF
. | TRBJ2-7 | TRBV20-1 | . | 12 | TGCAGTGCTAGCCCTAGAAACTACGAGCAGTACTTC | CSASPRNYEQYF
TRBD1 | TRBJ2-7 | TRBV18 | few | 15 | TGTGCCAGCTCACCCGGGGGACAGGGACGCTACGAGCAGTACTTC | CASSPGGQGRYEQYF
TRBD1 | TRBJ2-7 | TRBV6-1 | . | 14 | TGTGCCAGCACGTCGGAGACAGGGGTTACCGAGCAGTACTTC | CASTSETGVTEQYF
. | TRBJ2-1 | TRBV3-1 | few | 16 | TGTGCCAGCAGCCAAGGGACAGACAGCTCCTACAATGAGCAGTTCTTC | CASSQGTDSSYNEQFF
TRBD1 | TRBJ2-7 | TRBV11-1 | few | 14 | TGTGCCAGCAGCTTAGGGGACAGATACTACGAGCAGTACTTC | CASSLGDRYYEQYF
. | TRBJ2-1 | TRBV5-4 | many | 13 | TGTGCCAGCAGTCTAGGAGCCGGGCATGAGCAGTTCTTC | CASSLGAGHEQFF
. | TRBJ2-3 | TRBV20-1 | many | 13 | TGCAGTGGCCACGGACAGTTATGGAATACGCAGTATTTT | CSGHGQLWNTQYF
. | TRBJ2-5 | TRBV5-4 | . | 15 | TGTGCCAGCAGCCAGGCCGGGGGCTATCAAGAGACCCAGTACTTC | CASSQAGGYQETQYF
TRBD1 | TRBJ2-7 | TRBV28 | many | 13 | TGTGCCAGCAGGAGGGACAGGGTCTACGAGCAGTACTTC | CASRRDRVYEQYF
. | TRBJ2-2 | TRBV4-2 | . | 14 | TGTGCCAGCCACCCGACCCTGAACACCGGGGAGCTGTTTTTT | CASHPTLNTGELFF
TRBD2 | TRBJ2-7 | TRBV20-1 | many | 15 | TGCAGTGCTGGCGGACTAGCGGGGGGAGTTTACGAGCAGTACTTC | CSAGGLAGGVYEQYF
TRBD2 | TRBJ2-3 | TRBV6-2/TRBV6-3 | many | 14 | TGTGCCAGCAAAGACGGGGGGAATGCAGATACGCAGTATTTT | CASKDGGNADTQYF
. | TRBJ1-1 | TRBV18 | many | 13 | TGTGCCAGCTCACCATTTGGAAACACTGAAGCTTTCTTT | CASSPFGNTEAFF
. | TRBJ2-7 | TRBV27 | many | 12 | TGTGCCAGCAGGGGACCGGCTGCGCGACAGTACTTC | CASRGPAARQYF
TRBD1 | TRBJ2-5 | TRBV7-9 | many | 14 | TGTGCCAGCAGCATGCTGACAGGGGGTTTGACCCAGTACTTC | CASSMLTGGLTQYF
. | TRBJ1-2 | TRBV7-9 | few | 14 | TGTGCCAGCAGCTCGCCAGGGTTCAACTATGGCTACACCTTC | CASSSPGFNYGYTF
. | TRBJ2-1 | TRBV29-1 | . | 11 | TGCAGCGTTGATGGGGGCAATGAGCAGTTCTTC | CSVDGGNEQFF
. | TRBJ2-3 | TRBV25-1 | few | 15 | TGTGCCAGCAGTGAACCAGGAGGTCCGGTAGATACGCAGTATTTT | CASSEPGGPVDTQYF
. | TRBJ2-7 | TRBV2 | many | 14 | TGTGCCAGCCGGGGGGACAGTAGCCCCTACGAGCAGTACTTC | CASRGDSSPYEQYF
. | TRBJ2-7 | TRBV18 | many | 13 | TGTGCCAGCTCACCAACGGCAGGGTACGAGCAGTACTTC | CASSPTAGYEQYF
. | TRBJ1-1 | TRBV28 | many | 15 | TGTGCCAGCACCCACTGGGGTTCCGGTGGCACTGAAGCTTTCTTT | CASTHWGSGGTEAFF
. | TRBJ1-4 | TRBV28 | . | 15 | TGTGCCAGCGTGGAAACGCGGGTCCGGGGTGAAAAACTGTTTTTT | CASVETRVRGEKLFF
. | TRBJ1-2 | TRBV7-2 | . | 15 | TGTGCCAGCAGCCCAGACTCCGGGTCGGGGGATGGCTACACCTTC | CASSPDSGSGDGYTF
TRBD1 | TRBJ1-6 | TRBV20-1 | few | 12 | TGCAGTGCTGCAGGGGGCCAGTCACCCCCCCACTTT | CSAAGGQSPPHF
. | TRBJ2-7 | TRBV27 | many | 14 | TGTGCCAGCAGTTTACGACGGGCAGGATACGAGCAGTACTTC | CASSLRRAGYEQYF
. | TRBJ2-7 | TRBV5-1 | many | 13 | TGCGCCAGCCGAGACGGGAGAGTCTACGAGCAGTACTTC | CASRDGRVYEQYF
. | TRBJ1-1 | TRBV30 | many | 13 | TGTGCCTGGAGTGTACGGGGGAACACTGAAGCTTTCTTT | CAWSVRGNTEAFF
TRBD2 | TRBJ2-1 | TRBV6-1 | many | 15 | TGTGCCAGCACGGGCCGGCGGGGGGGATACAATGAGCAGTTCTTC | CASTGRRGGYNEQFF
. | TRBJ2-1 | TRBV7-9 | many | 13 | TGTGCTAGCAGCTTAGATCCGTCCGGTGAGCAGTTCTTC | CASSLDPSGEQFF
. | TRBJ2-4 | TRBV6-2/TRBV6-3 | many | 22 | TGTGCCAGCAGTTACTCGAAGTCCAGTGGCAGGGTCAGGACTACGGCCAAAAACATTCAGTACTTC | CASSYSKSSGRVRTTAKNIQYF